The subject of this entry is one T cell receptor beta chain. What it recognizes is unknown. The data are from a study of T cell responses to AZD1222 COVID-19 vaccine. Study conclusions and caveats: Regions left unmutated in variants are reportedly the target of nearly half of spike-specific TCRs.

Some clones are missing from TCRdb's copy, which holds only in-frame ones; the method was immunoSEQ multiplex PCR. The sample has about 94,000 clones, roughly 88% seen once. The specimen comprised peripheral blood, sampled on day 0 of AZD1222 vaccination. This receptor was obtained from an adult in good health.

The CDR3 DNA sequence: TGTGCCTGGAGTGTACCGAGAGGGCCCCAGCATTTT. Its protein product is CAWSVPRGPQHF. The chain couples TRBV30 to TRBJ1-5; the D is unclear. CDR3 length equals 12 residues. Trimming took off 0 bases at V and 9 bases at J, with 9 bases between the two ends. Germline loops: CDR1 GTSNPN, CDR2 SVGIG (reference sequence).